This TCR beta chain is drawn from a study of T cells in Graves' hyperthyroidism and ophthalmopathy. TCR beta CDR3 region amplification was performed from RNA transcripts. The TCR CDR3 was amplified in a first-round RT-PCR using the HTBI primer set. TCRdb used MiXCR to reprocess the multiplex PCR reads, holding one entry per CDR3 protein. The sample shows around 610,000 distinct CDR3 sequences, roughly 14% of them seen only once. Trimming cost V 1 base and J 1 base, with 10 bases left between them. The CDR3 sequence is 15 residues long. The germline CDR1 and CDR2 sequences are SNHLY and FYNNEI. This clonotype was detected once.

The TCR was taken from a woman aged 40-49 years with Graves' ophthalmopathy. Sequencing was done on a sample of blood. The V call is TRBV2, the J call TRBJ1-1; D ambiguous. The DNA for the CDR3 is TGTGCCAGCAGTGAAGACTATAGGTGGAACACTGAAGCTTTCTTT. It codes for CASSEDYRWNTEAFF.